The source of this T cell receptor (beta chain) is a study of tumor-infiltrating lymphocytes in primary liver carcinoma. The template, approximately 500 ng total RNA, yielded TCR beta cDNA made with a constant-region primer. ARM-PCR, slightly modified, supplied the TCR beta libraries through three nested multiplex PCR rounds. From the multiplex PCR reads, TCRdb called clonotypes with MiXCR, one entry per CDR3 protein. The sample includes approximately 210,000 distinct CDR3 sequences, approximately 65% seen only once; the top ten take about 7.1%. This clonotype was counted ten times or more. The antigen is not known. Study-wide points: Tumor tissue displayed a significantly greater top-250-clone fraction than blood (p = 0.039). Whereas tumor region pairs overlapped more, tumor-adjacent and tumor-blood pairs overlapped less.

Extraction also yielded germline DNA, while blood RNA was obtained from unsorted whole blood. Chronic HBV infection was present, with no prior treatment. Specimen: peripheral blood. This TCR was recovered from a woman in her fifties or sixties with primary liver carcinoma and hepatitis B virus infection.

The CDR3 reads CASSLGPGVYGYTF. CDR3 bases: TGTGCCAGCAGCTTAGGACCAGGAGTCTATGGCTACACCTTC. The V call is TRBV11-2, the J call TRBJ1-2; D unclear. The CDR3 loop spans 14 amino acids. CDR1 SGHAT and CDR2 FQNNGV come from the germline V gene. The V end was cut by 1 base, the J end by 4 bases, with 10 bases between.